These T cell receptor beta chains were read from a single sample in a study of identifying expanded T cells in peripheral blood. The assay was immunoSEQ multiplex PCR, and TCRdb's table has in-frame clones only and misses some. The repertoire includes 110,000 or so clones, 88% of them detected once, and 7% to 9% sits in the top ten. The sequenced sample was blood. The receptors shown here come from a person between 18 and 70 years old in good health. CDR3s include the opening cysteine and the closing phenylalanine or tryptophan. A D gene is named only where the DNA matches it firmly. Part of the rows lack a size; the others show once, few, many or a class for expanded clones.

v_call	clone_size	d_call	j_call	cdr3_aa	cdr3_nt
TRBV10-3	.	TRBD1	TRBJ2-7	CATAGAGGFYEQYF	TGTGCCACCGCCGGGGCAGGGGGCTTCTACGAGCAGTACTTC
TRBV19	.	TRBD1	TRBJ2-6	CASKRTGVFAGANVLTF	TGTGCCAGTAAGAGGACAGGGGTCTTTGCTGGGGCCAACGTCCTGACTTTC
TRBV5-1	once	TRBD2	TRBJ2-5	CASSLPSGSGETQYF	TGCGCCAGCAGCTTGCCTAGCGGGTCGGGGGAGACCCAGTACTTC
TRBV2	.	TRBD2	TRBJ2-3	CASSGSTSGGPTDTQYF	TGTGCCAGCAGTGGGTCAACTAGCGGGGGACCCACAGATACGCAGTATTTT
TRBV6-6	once	.	TRBJ2-5	CASSYQGQETQYF	TGTGCCAGCAGTTACCAGGGCCAAGAGACCCAGTACTTC
TRBV11-1	.	.	TRBJ2-3	CASSLLLTARADTQYF	TGTGCCAGCAGCCTGTTATTGACGGCGAGGGCAGATACGCAGTATTTT
TRBV5-6	.	TRBD1	TRBJ1-1	CASSSIKDRAESEAFF	TGTGCCAGCAGCTCGATCAAAGACAGGGCCGAATCTGAAGCTTTCTTT
TRBV5-1	.	TRBD2	TRBJ2-1	CASSLRLAGTEQFF	TGCGCCAGCAGCCTGAGACTAGCGGGGACAGAGCAGTTCTTC
TRBV7-3	.	.	TRBJ2-1	CASSLWAVPDSYNEQFF	TGTGCCAGCAGCTTGTGGGCTGTCCCGGATTCCTACAATGAGCAGTTCTTC
TRBV4-2	few	.	TRBJ1-2	CASSQAPPVNYGYTF	TGTGCCAGCAGCCAAGCTCCGCCGGTGAACTATGGCTACACCTTC
TRBV2	.	.	TRBJ2-2	CASSVEGGRGTGELFF	TGTGCCAGCAGTGTTGAGGGGGGGCGTGGCACCGGGGAGCTGTTTTTT
TRBV27	.	TRBD1	TRBJ2-1	CASTGGTGVYNEQFF	TGTGCCAGCACAGGGGGCACTGGGGTCTACAATGAGCAGTTCTTC
TRBV25-1	.	.	TRBJ2-7	CASSDRYEQYF	TGTGCCAGCAGTGACAGGTACGAGCAGTACTTC
TRBV28	.	TRBD1	TRBJ1-1	CASSPQTGRDTEAFF	TGTGCCAGCAGTCCCCAGACAGGGCGGGACACTGAAGCTTTCTTT
TRBV14	.	.	TRBJ2-1	CASSHEYYNEQFF	TGTGCCAGCAGCCACGAGTATTACAATGAGCAGTTCTTC
TRBV7-8	.	.	TRBJ2-3	CASSAGLQDTQYF	TGTGCCAGCAGCGCAGGACTCCAAGATACGCAGTATTTT
TRBV15	.	TRBD2	TRBJ2-2	CATITGGLNANTGELFF	TGTGCCACCATAACGGGGGGACTAAACGCGAACACCGGGGAGCTGTTTTTT
TRBV30	.	TRBD2	TRBJ2-2	CAWSGLAGGPWTGELFF	TGTGCCTGGAGCGGACTAGCGGGGGGGCCTTGGACCGGGGAGCTGTTTTTT
TRBV6-5	.	.	TRBJ1-1	CASSYSHRDAEAFF	TGTGCCAGCAGTTACTCGCACAGGGATGCTGAAGCTTTCTTT
TRBV18	.	.	TRBJ2-6	CASSPTSGANVLTF	TGTGCCAGCTCCCCTACGTCTGGGGCCAACGTCCTGACTTTC
TRBV11-1	.	.	TRBJ2-5	CASSPNLGDETQYF	TGTGCCAGCAGCCCCAACTTGGGGGACGAGACCCAGTACTTC
TRBV5-4	.	.	TRBJ1-2	CASSLGFGQTYGYTF	TGTGCCAGCAGCTTGGGTTTCGGACAGACGTATGGCTACACCTTC
TRBV4-1	few	TRBD1	TRBJ2-7	CASSQDQQGVDEQYF	TGCGCCAGCAGCCAAGATCAACAGGGGGTGGACGAGCAGTACTTC
TRBV11-1	.	TRBD2	TRBJ2-3	CASSSSPGLAGGTDTQYF	TGTGCCAGCAGCTCTAGCCCCGGACTAGCGGGAGGCACAGATACGCAGTATTTT
TRBV7-2	.	TRBD2	TRBJ2-5	CASSSNPMGGGETQYF	TGTGCCAGCAGCTCTAACCCCATGGGGGGGGGAGAGACCCAGTACTTC
TRBV19	.	TRBD2	TRBJ2-7	CASSISGRGEQYF	TGTGCCAGTAGTATTTCCGGGAGGGGAGAGCAGTACTTC
TRBV5-4	.	.	TRBJ2-2	CASSPSGVNTGELFF	TGTGCCAGCAGCCCCTCGGGCGTTAACACCGGGGAGCTGTTTTTT